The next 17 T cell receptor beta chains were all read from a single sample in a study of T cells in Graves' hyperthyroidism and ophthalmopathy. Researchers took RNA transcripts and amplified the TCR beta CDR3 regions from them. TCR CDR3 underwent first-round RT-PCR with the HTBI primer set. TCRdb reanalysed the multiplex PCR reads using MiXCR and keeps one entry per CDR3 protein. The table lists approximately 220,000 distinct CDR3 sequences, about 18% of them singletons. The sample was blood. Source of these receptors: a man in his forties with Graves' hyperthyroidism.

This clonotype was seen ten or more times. The CDR3 reads CASSDRGSNQPQHF. The CDR3 nucleotides read TGTGCCAGCAGTGATCGCGGTAGCAATCAGCCCCAGCATTTT. The chain employs TRBV2 and TRBJ1-5; D remains ambiguous. Germline CDR1 is SNHLY and CDR2 is FYNNEI. The CDR3 totals 14 residues. Trimming stripped 3 bases from V and 0 bases from J, with 6 bases between.

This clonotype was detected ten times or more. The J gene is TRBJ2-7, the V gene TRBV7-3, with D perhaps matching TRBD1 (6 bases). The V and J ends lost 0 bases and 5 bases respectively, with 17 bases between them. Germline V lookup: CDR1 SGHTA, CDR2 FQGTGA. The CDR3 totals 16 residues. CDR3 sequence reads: CASSLTIGGQSHEQYF. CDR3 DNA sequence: TGTGCCAGCAGCTTAACGATAGGAGGACAGTCCCACGAGCAGTACTTC. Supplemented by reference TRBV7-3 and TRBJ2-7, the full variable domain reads GAGVSQTPSNKVTEKGKYVELRCDPISGHTALYWYRQSLGQGPEFLIYFQGTGAADDSGLPNDRFFAVRPEGSVSTLKIQRTERGDSAVYLCASSLTIGGQSHEQYFGPGTRLTVT.

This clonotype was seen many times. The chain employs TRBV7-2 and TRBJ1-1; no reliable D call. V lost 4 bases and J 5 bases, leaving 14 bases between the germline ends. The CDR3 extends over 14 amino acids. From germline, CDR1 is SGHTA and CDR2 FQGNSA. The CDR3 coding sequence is TGTGCCAGCAGCTGGAGGTACGTAGGGACTGAAGCTTTCTTT. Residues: CASSWRYVGTEAFF.

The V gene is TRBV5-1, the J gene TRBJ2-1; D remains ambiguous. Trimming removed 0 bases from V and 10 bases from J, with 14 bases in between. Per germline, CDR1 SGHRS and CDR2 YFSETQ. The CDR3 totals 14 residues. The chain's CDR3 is CASSLAVGRKEQFF. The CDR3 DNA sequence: TGCGCCAGCAGCTTGGCTGTTGGGCGCAAAGAGCAGTTCTTC.

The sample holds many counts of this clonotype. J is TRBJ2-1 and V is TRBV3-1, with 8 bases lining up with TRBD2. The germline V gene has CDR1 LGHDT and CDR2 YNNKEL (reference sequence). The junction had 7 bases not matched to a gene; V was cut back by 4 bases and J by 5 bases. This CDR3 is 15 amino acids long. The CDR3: CASSLRGAPNNEQFF. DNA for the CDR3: TGTGCCAGCAGCCTGCGGGGGGCCCCCAACAATGAGCAGTTCTTC.

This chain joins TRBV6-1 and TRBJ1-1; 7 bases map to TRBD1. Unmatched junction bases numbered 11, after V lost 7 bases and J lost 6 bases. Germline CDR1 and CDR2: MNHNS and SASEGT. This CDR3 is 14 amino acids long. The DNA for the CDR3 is TGTGCCAGCACCTACGCCCAGGGGGGGTCTGAAGCTTTCTTT. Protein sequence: CASTYAQGGSEAFF.

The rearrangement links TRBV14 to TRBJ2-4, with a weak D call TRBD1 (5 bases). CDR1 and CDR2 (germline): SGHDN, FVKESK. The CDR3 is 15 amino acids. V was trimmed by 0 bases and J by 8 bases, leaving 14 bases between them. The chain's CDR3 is CASSQDQARVDIQYF. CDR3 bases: TGTGCCAGCAGCCAAGATCAGGCCAGGGTGGACATTCAGTACTTC.

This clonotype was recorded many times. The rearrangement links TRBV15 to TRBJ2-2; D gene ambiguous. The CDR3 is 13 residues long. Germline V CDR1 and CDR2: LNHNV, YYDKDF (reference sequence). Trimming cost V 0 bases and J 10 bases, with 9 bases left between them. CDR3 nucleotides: TGTGCCACCAGCAGAGAACGGGTCCTGGAGCTGTTTTTT. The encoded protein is CATSRERVLELFF.

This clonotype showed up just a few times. The CDR3 region is CASSQTENSNQPQHF. CDR3 sequence (DNA): TGTGCCAGCAGCCAAACAGAGAATAGCAATCAGCCCCAGCATTTT. V is TRBV3-1 and J is TRBJ1-5, with D hard to call. V was cut by 2 bases and J by 0 bases, with 8 bases left in between. The V gene's germline CDR1 is LGHDT and CDR2 YNNKEL (reference sequence). This CDR3 region has 15 residues.

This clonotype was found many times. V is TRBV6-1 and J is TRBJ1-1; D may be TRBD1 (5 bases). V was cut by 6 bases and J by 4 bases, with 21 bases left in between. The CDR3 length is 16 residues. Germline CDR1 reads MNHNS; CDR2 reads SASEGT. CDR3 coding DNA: TGTGCCAGCAGAACCACCCAGGGCCTGGGGGGCACTGAAGCTTTCTTT. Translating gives CASRTTQGLGGTEAFF.

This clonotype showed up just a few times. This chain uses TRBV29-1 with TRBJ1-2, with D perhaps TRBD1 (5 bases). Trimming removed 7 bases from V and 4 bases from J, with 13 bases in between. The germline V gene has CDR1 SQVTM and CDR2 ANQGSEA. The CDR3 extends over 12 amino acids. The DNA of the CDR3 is TGCAGCGCCTCTCCCGACAGCTATGGCTACACCTTC. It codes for CSASPDSYGYTF. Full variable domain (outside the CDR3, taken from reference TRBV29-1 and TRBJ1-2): SAVISQKPSRDICQRGTSLTIQCQVDSQVTMMFWYRQQPGQSLTLIATANQGSEATYESGFVIDKFPISRPNLTFSTLTVSNMSPEDSSIYLCSASPDSYGYTFGSGTRLTVV.

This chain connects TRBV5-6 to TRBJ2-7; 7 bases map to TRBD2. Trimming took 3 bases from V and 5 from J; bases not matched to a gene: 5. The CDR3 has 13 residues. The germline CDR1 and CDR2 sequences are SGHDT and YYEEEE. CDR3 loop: CASSWGGGHEQYF. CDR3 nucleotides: TGTGCCAGCAGCTGGGGGGGGGGACACGAGCAGTACTTC.

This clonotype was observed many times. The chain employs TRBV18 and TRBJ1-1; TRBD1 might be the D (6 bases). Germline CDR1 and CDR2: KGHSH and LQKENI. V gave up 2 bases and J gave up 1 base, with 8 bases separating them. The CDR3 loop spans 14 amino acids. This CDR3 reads CASSPSQGNTEAFF. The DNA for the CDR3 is TGTGCCAGCTCACCATCACAGGGGAACACTGAAGCTTTCTTT.

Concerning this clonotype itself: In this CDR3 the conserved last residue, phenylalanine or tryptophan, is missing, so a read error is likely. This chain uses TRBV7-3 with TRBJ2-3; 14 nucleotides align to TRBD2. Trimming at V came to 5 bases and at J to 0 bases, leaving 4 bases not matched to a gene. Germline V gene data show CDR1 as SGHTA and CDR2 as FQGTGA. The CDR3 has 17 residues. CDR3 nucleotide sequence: TGTGCCAGCAGCCGACTAGCGGGGGGGCCGAGCACAGATACGCAGTATTCT. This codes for CASSRLAGGPSTDTQYS.

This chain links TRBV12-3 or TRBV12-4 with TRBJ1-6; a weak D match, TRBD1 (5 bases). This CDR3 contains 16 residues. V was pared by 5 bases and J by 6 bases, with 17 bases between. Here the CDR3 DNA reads TGTGCCAGCAGTCTTAGATTGGGGACGGGTAATTCACCCCTCCACTTT. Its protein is CASSLRLGTGNSPLHF.

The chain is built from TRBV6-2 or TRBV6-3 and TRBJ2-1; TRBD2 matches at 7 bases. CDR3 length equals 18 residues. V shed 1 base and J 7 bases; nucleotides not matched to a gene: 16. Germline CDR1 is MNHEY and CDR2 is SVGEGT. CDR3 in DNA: TGTGCCAGCAGTTACTTTGGCGGCGGGGGAGCCATATGGAATGAGCAGTTCTTC. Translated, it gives CASSYFGGGGAIWNEQFF.

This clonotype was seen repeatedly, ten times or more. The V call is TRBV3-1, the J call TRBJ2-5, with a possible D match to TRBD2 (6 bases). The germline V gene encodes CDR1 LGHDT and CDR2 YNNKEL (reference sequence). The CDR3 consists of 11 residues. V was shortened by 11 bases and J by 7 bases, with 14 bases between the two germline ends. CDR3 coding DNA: TGTGCCTCCCGGGACTTGGGGACCCAGTACTTC. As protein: CASRDLGTQYF.